The 8 T cell receptor beta chains given below trace back to one sample, sequenced in a study of cytomegalovirus exposure and HLA in healthy donors. Primers included in the PCR were 60 Vbeta and 13 Jbeta primers. Some clones are missing from TCRdb's copy, which holds only in-frame ones; the method was immunoSEQ multiplex PCR. In the table there are 200,000 to 250,000 clones, over 80% of which are singletons. The sequencing sample was made of PBMCs. The receptor set was obtained from a woman aged 50 to 60 in good health and CMV-seropositive.

This clone was counted between two and nine times. This chain joins TRBV4-1 and TRBJ2-2; D is perhaps TRBD1 (5 bases). This CDR3 is built from 20 residues. From germline, CDR1 is MGHRA and CDR2 YSYEKL. Trimming stripped 0 bases from V and 0 bases from J, with 20 bases between. The CDR3 sequence: CASSQDRGATRLTNTGELFF. CDR3 bases: TGCGCCAGCAGCCAAGATCGTGGGGCGACCCGGCTCACGAACACCGGGGAGCTGTTTTTT.

The rearrangement joins TRBV7-2 to TRBJ2-2; a possible D gene is TRBD1 (6 bases). Germline values: CDR1 SGHTA, CDR2 FQGNSA. Trimming took 1 base from V and 3 from J, leaving 9 bases between them. This CDR3 spans 15 amino acids. CDR3 bases: TGTGCCAGCAGCTTAGTTGACAGGCACACCGGGGAGCTGTTTTTT. This translates into CASSLVDRHTGELFF.

Concerning this clone itself: At one end, the junction sequence differs from germline, possibly due to a read error. CDR3 in DNA: TGTGCCAGTAGTATTTCAACTAGCATAGATACGCAGTATTTT. Protein: CASSISTSIDTQYF. This sequence joins TRBV19 and TRBJ2-3, with a tentative D call TRBD2 (6 bases). CDR1 is LNHDA, CDR2 SQIVND, per germline (reference sequence). The CDR3 spans 14 residues. Using reference TRBV19 and TRBJ2-3 for the parts outside the CDR3, the full variable domain is DGGITQSPKYLFRKEGQNVTLSCEQNLNHDAMYWYRQDPGQGLRLIYYSQIVNDFQKGDIAEGYSVSREKKESFPLTVTSAQKNPTAFYLCASSISTSIDTQYFGPGTRLTVL.

The rearrangement uses TRBV5-1 and TRBJ1-2; D is ambiguous. CDR1 and CDR2 (germline): SGHRS, YFSETQ. The CDR3 extends over 15 amino acids. The V end was cut by 0 bases, the J end by 8 bases, with 17 bases between. The CDR3 DNA reads as TGCGCCAGCAGCTTGGCGCCAACCCGGGGATTGGGCTACACCTTC. It encodes CASSLAPTRGLGYTF.

The chain combines TRBV7-9 with TRBJ1-5, with D possibly being TRBD1 (5 bases). The CDR3 covers 13 residues. The V end lost 5 bases, the J end lost 6 bases, and 11 bases lay between the germline ends. CDR1 SEHNR and CDR2 FQNEAQ come from the germline V gene (reference sequence). The CDR3 DNA reads TGTGCCAGCAGCGTTCAGGGCTCTCAGCCCCAGCATTTT. Translating gives CASSVQGSQPQHF.

This chain uses TRBV19 with TRBJ1-3; no firm D call. Germline V CDR1 and CDR2: LNHDA, SQIVND (reference sequence). V was cut by 7 bases and J by 8 bases, with 9 bases left in between. The CDR3 contains 11 residues. The CDR3 sequence is CASIYAYTIYF. Here the CDR3 DNA reads TGTGCCAGTATCTATGCGTACACCATATATTTT.

This chain connects TRBV6-5 to TRBJ1-3, with 7 nucleotides matching TRBD1. This CDR3 has 16 amino acids. V dropped 0 bases and J dropped 0; count of bases not matched to a gene: 2. Germline V gene lookup returns CDR1 MNHEY and CDR2 SVGAGI. This CDR3 is CASSYSQGHSGNTIYF. The DNA for the CDR3 is TGTGCCAGCAGTTACTCACAGGGGCACTCTGGAAACACCATATATTTT.

The CDR3 spells CASRLTGIRGGYTF. In DNA, the CDR3 is TGCGCCAGCAGATTAACAGGGATACGCGGTGGCTACACCTTC. The V gene is TRBV5-1, the J gene TRBJ1-2; TRBD1 might be the D (6 bases). This CDR3 contains 14 residues. CDR1 is SGHRS, CDR2 YFSETQ, per germline. The V gene lost 5 bases and the J gene lost 7 bases, with 18 bases spanning the gap.